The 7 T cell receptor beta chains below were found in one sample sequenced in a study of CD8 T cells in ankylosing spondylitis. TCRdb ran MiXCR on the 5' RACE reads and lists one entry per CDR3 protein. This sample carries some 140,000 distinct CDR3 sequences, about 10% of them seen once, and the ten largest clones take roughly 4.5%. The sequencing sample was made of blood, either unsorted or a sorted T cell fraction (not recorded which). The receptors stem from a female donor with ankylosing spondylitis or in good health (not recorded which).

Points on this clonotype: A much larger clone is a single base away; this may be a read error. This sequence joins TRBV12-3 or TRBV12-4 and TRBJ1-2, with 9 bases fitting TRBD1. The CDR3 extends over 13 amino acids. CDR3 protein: CASSLTGGYGDTF. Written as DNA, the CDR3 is TGTGCCAGCAGTCTCACAGGGGGCTATGGCGACACCTTC.

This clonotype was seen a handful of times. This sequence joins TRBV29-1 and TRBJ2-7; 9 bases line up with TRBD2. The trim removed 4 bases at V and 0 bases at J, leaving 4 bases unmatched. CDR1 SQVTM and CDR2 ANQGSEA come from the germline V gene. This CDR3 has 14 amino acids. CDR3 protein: CSVVASGNSYEQYF. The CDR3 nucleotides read TGCAGCGTTGTGGCTAGCGGGAACTCCTACGAGCAGTACTTC.

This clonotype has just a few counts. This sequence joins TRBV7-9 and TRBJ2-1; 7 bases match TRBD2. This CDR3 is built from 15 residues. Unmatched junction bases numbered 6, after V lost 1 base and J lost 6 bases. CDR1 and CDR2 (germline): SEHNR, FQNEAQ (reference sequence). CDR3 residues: CASSLGGSEVNEQFF. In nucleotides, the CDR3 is TGTGCCAGCAGCTTAGGCGGGAGCGAGGTCAATGAGCAGTTCTTC.

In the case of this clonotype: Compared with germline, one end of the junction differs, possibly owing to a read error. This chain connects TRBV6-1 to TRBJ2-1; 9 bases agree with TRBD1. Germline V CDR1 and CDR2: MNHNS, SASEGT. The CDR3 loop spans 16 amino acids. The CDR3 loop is CACSKGWGQGLSEQFF. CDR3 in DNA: TGTGCCTGCAGCAAGGGATGGGGACAGGGCTTGAGTGAGCAGTTCTTC.

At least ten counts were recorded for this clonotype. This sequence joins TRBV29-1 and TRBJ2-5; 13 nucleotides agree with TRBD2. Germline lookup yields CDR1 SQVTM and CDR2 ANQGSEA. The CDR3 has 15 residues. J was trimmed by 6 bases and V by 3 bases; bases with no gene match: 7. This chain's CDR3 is CSVDRTSGSRKTQYF. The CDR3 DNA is TGCAGCGTTGACAGGACTAGCGGGAGCCGCAAGACCCAGTACTTC.

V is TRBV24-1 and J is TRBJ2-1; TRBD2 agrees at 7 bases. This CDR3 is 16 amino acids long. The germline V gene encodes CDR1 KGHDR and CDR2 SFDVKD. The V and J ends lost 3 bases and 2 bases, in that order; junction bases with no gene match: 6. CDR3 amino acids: CATSDRLAATYNEQFF. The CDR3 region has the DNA TGTGCCACCAGTGATCGCCTAGCGGCTACCTACAATGAGCAGTTCTTC.

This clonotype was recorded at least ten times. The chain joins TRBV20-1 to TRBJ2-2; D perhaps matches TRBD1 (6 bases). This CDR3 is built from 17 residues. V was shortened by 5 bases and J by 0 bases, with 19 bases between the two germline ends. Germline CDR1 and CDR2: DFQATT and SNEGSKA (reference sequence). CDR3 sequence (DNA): TGCAGTGCTCGGCAGTCCTACAGGGCAACGAACACCGGGGAGCTGTTTTTT. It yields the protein CSARQSYRATNTGELFF.